This entry lists 9 T cell receptor beta chains sequenced from one sample in a study of immune heterogeneity within non-small cell lung tumors. Multiplex PCR employing 32 V and 13 J primers generated amplicons of the TCR beta CDR3. TCRdb called the multiplex PCR reads again in MiXCR, with one record for every CDR3 protein. In the table there are about 10,000 distinct CDR3 sequences, less than 20% of which are singletons. The template for each sample was 600 ng of genomic DNA, which had been extracted from bulk tumor tissue. Doctors removed several biopsies from each primary tumor during surgery, keeping them far apart. It was patients with untreated, newly diagnosed non-small cell lung cancer who underwent curative surgery. Input material: lung tumor tissue. The receptors stem from a man between 40 and 49 years old with non-small cell lung cancer.

This clonotype has ten or more counts. The genes are TRBV19 and TRBJ2-1; 7 bases map to TRBD2. V gave up 5 bases and J gave up 4 bases; unmatched junction bases: 8. Germline CDR1 is LNHDA and CDR2 is SQIVND (reference sequence). CDR3 length: 15 amino acids. CDR3 sequence reads: CASSVRGDPYNEQFF. CDR3 DNA sequence: TGTGCCAGTAGTGTTCGGGGGGACCCGTACAATGAGCAGTTCTTC.

This clonotype is classed as medium-sized (0.01 to 0.1%). The chain couples TRBV18 to TRBJ2-2, with D possibly TRBD1 on 5 matching bases. V dropped 4 bases and J dropped 3 bases, with 18 bases sitting between them. Germline V lookup: CDR1 KGHSH, CDR2 LQKENI. The CDR3 spans 17 residues. For the CDR3, the DNA is TGTGCCAGCTCACGACAAGCTTCGGACACAGACACCGGGGAGCTGTTTTTT. Its protein product is CASSRQASDTDTGELFF.

This clonotype was found many times. V and J are TRBV20-1 and TRBJ1-5; D is unclear. CDR3 length: 12 amino acids. The V end lost 5 bases, the J end lost 3 bases, and 8 bases lay between the germline ends. Per germline, CDR1 DFQATT and CDR2 SNEGSKA (reference sequence). The CDR3 loop reads CSARGPNQPQHF. CDR3 sequence (DNA): TGCAGTGCTCGTGGGCCCAATCAGCCCCAGCATTTT.

This clonotype was observed many times. The gene calls are TRBV9 and TRBJ1-3, with a possible D match to TRBD1 (5 bases). The CDR3 is made up of 14 amino acids. The V gene lost 2 bases and the J gene lost 2 bases, with 8 bases spanning the gap. From germline, CDR1 is SGDLS and CDR2 YYNGEE. The CDR3 is CASSVDSTGNTIYF. The CDR3 nucleotides are TGTGCCAGCAGCGTTGACAGTACTGGAAACACCATATATTTT.

This clonotype is judged medium-sized. The chain combines TRBV27 with TRBJ2-1; D uncertain. Germline V gene lookup returns CDR1 MNHEY and CDR2 SMNVEV (reference sequence). This CDR3 has 15 residues. Trimming pared 2 bases from V and 0 bases from J, leaving 8 bases between. The DNA of the CDR3 is TGTGCCAGCAGTTTAGGGCCAGGCTCCTACAATGAGCAGTTCTTC. Its translation: CASSLGPGSYNEQFF.

This clonotype has at least ten counts. The gene calls are TRBV10-3 and TRBJ2-3; 8 bases agree with TRBD2. CDR1 ENHRY and CDR2 SYGVKD come from the germline V gene. The CDR3 sequence is 19 residues long. The J segment lost 2 bases and the V segment lost 5 bases, leaving 18 bases of the junction unmatched. The CDR3 loop is CAISSSTRGGRYVTDTQYF. As DNA, the CDR3 is TGTGCCATCAGTTCTTCGACTCGTGGCGGGAGGTATGTCACAGATACGCAGTATTTT.

This clonotype is judged medium-sized (0.01 to 0.1%). The V gene is TRBV6-2 or TRBV6-3, the J gene TRBJ2-7, with 11 nucleotides matching TRBD2. V lost 5 bases, J lost 6 bases, and 12 bases stayed unmatched. Looked up from germline, CDR1 is MNHEY and CDR2 is SVGEGT. The CDR3 contains 16 residues. The CDR3: CASSPLTSGRRIEQYF. In nucleotides, the CDR3 is TGTGCCAGCAGTCCGCTCACTAGCGGGAGAAGGATCGAGCAGTACTTC.

This clonotype ranks as medium-sized. The chain has TRBV28 and TRBJ2-5; D could derive from TRBD1 or TRBD2 (5 bases each). Trimming took off 7 bases at V and 2 bases at J, with 17 bases between the two ends. The CDR3 totals 15 residues. Per germline, CDR1 MDHEN and CDR2 SYDVKM. In DNA, the CDR3 is TGTGCCAGCACAAACCTCGGGACGGAACAAGAGACCCAGTACTTC. This encodes CASTNLGTEQETQYF.

In its sample, this clonotype ranks as medium-sized (0.01 to 0.1%). V is TRBV12-3 or TRBV12-4 and J is TRBJ2-7, with D perhaps assigned TRBD1 or TRBD2 (5 bases each). The CDR3 runs to 16 residues. Between the trimmed V and J ends, which lost 1 base and 1 base, there was a span of 14 bases. CDR3: CASSLEGWDGSYEQYF. In nucleotides, the CDR3 is TGTGCCAGCAGTTTAGAGGGTTGGGACGGTTCCTACGAGCAGTACTTC.